The sequence of this TCR beta chain was determined in a study of vaccination effects on CD4 cells after COVID-19. In the study overall: At 16 days and one week before vaccination, a couple of convalescent patients gave samples. Whole-study findings and limits: Spike-reactive clones present post-vaccine in convalescents were predominantly new vaccine-induced clones.

The method was immunoSEQ multiplex PCR; TCRdb's version includes in-frame clones alone and lacks a portion of them. This table holds roughly 27,000 clones, 60% to 80% found once. Viral peptide pools were used in the ViraFEST assay to expand antigen-specific CD4+ T cells, and sequencing came afterward. A 10-day culture period preceded the isolation of CD4+ T cells. Infection dated between March and December 2020, before the Alpha, Beta and Delta variants reached the United States. The researchers cultured some 2.1 million PBMC per well with roughly 11 IU/ml IL-2 and approximately 9.3 ug/ml peptides. This clone occurred a few times. Its target is not known. This CDR3 contains 14 residues. CDR1 and CDR2 from the germline V gene are SNHLY and FYNNEI. The V end was cut by 10 bases, the J end by 1 base, with 16 bases between.

This TCR derives from a human donor who had a prior SARS-CoV-2 infection. This rearrangement joins TRBV2 to TRBJ1-1; D may be TRBD1 (5 bases). The sequencing used CD4+ T cells from PBMCs cultured with HCoV-NL63 spike peptides, collected before COVID-19 vaccination. CDR3 sequence reads: CATRLQVQNTEAFF. The CDR3 DNA sequence: TGTGCCACAAGATTACAGGTTCAGAACACTGAAGCTTTCTTT.